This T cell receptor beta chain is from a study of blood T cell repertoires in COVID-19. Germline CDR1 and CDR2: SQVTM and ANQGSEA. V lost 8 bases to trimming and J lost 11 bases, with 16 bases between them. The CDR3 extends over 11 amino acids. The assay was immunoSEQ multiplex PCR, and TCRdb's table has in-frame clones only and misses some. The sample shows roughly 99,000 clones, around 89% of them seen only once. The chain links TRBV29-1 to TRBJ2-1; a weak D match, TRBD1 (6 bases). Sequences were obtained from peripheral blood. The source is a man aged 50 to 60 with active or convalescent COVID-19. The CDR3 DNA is TGCAGCAGTGGGGACACCGGGAAGCAGTTCTTC. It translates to CSSGDTGKQFF.